This T cell receptor (beta chain) was found in a study of cytomegalovirus exposure and HLA in healthy donors. Comments on this clone: The antigen is not known.

Whole-study results and caveats: Researchers reportedly found TCR beta sequences accurately predicted most subjects' HLA-A and HLA-B alleles.

Germline V lookup: CDR1 KGHSH, CDR2 LQKENI. With 2 bases removed from V and 4 bases from J, the gap between germline ends came to 8 bases. This CDR3 has 13 residues. The PCR used 60 Vbeta and 13 Jbeta primers. Sequencing was performed with immunoSEQ multiplex PCR; in TCRdb, only in-frame clones are kept and a portion is missing. The sample carries some 200,000 clones, about 89% recorded once. The TCR comes from a woman younger than 30 in good health and CMV-seronegative. The chain carries TRBV18 and TRBJ1-1; no clear D. Sequencing used PBMCs. In nucleotides, the CDR3 is TGTGCCAGCTCACCAGGGGAGGGCACTGAAGCTTTCTTT. Protein sequence: CASSPGEGTEAFF. The whole variable domain, remainder taken from reference TRBV18 and TRBJ1-1, is NAGVMQNPRHLVRRRGQEARLRCSPMKGHSHVYWYRQLPEEGLKFMVYLQKENIIDESGMPKERFSAEFPKEGPSILRIQQVVRGDSAAYFCASSPGEGTEAFFGQGTRLTVV.